The 24 T cell receptor beta chains listed next were all sequenced from one sample in a study of blood T cells in healthy people across ages (dated by TCRdb to between 2014 and 2017). Library preparation was by 5' RACE. This sample was sequenced with an Illumina HiSeq 2500. The second PCR ran for about 7 to 11 cycles and used a J-beta primer mix along with a sample-barcoded 5' primer. The raw public data were reprocessed by TCRdb itself: fastp quality trimming at Q25, MiXCR clonotype calling, in-frame beta chains only. All rows with the same CDR3 protein become a single entry with the most common DNA and genes. This sample holds 700,000 to 1,000,000 distinct CDR3 sequences; around two fifths were observed only once. The top ten hold about 19% of the sample. Sequencing used blood. The receptors originated from a man aged 55 to 70 in good health.

This chain uses TRBV12-3 or TRBV12-4 with TRBJ2-3, with D unresolved. The V end was cut by 6 bases, the J end by 4 bases, with 23 bases between. This CDR3 contains 17 residues. CDR3 loop: CASSPRPGRVRADTQYF. In DNA, the CDR3 is TGTGCCAGCAGCCCTAGACCCGGCAGAGTGAGAGCAGATACGCAGTATTTT.

This clonotype was picked up a small number of times. This CDR3 is CSVETPSGGGYTDTQYF. DNA of the CDR3: TGCAGCGTAGAAACCCCCAGCGGGGGGGGCTACACAGATACGCAGTATTTT. This chain uses TRBV29-1 with TRBJ2-3, with TRBD2 identical over 10 bases. Germline CDR1 is SQVTM and CDR2 is ANQGSEA. The CDR3 length is 17 residues. The V and J ends lost 6 bases and 2 bases, in that order; junction bases with no gene match: 14.

The chain has TRBV7-2 and TRBJ1-1; tentative D call: TRBD1 (6 bases). The CDR3 spans 13 residues. Germline CDR1 and CDR2: SGHTA and FQGNSA. V dropped 5 bases and J dropped 7 bases, with 14 bases sitting between them. Here the CDR3 reads CASSRGGRGEAFF. CDR3 in DNA: TGTGCCAGCAGCCGAGGCGGCAGGGGTGAAGCTTTCTTT.

The table lists this clonotype with a few counts. The chain links TRBV6-1 to TRBJ2-4, with D hard to call. Gene TRBJ2-7 matches the end of the DNA better, so the J call may be wrong. Germline V gene sequence: CDR1 MNHNS, CDR2 SASEGT. The length of the CDR3 is 13 residues. CDR3 protein: CASSEMFTTEQYF. CDR3 nucleotide sequence: TGTGCCAGCAGTGAAATGTTCACAACCGAGCAGTACTTC.

The rearrangement uses TRBV18 and TRBJ1-2; D may be TRBD1 (6 bases). Between the trimmed V and J ends, which lost 5 bases and 7 bases, there was a span of 20 bases. Germline-derived CDR1 and CDR2 are KGHSH and LQKENI. The CDR3 length is 15 residues. The CDR3: CASSTNKDRRSGYTF. The CDR3 DNA reads as TGTGCCAGCTCAACAAACAAAGACAGGCGGAGTGGCTACACCTTC.

V is TRBV20-1 and J is TRBJ2-3, with 10 bases lining up with TRBD2. Trimming removed 0 bases from V and 4 bases from J; junction bases left unmatched: 7. Germline values: CDR1 DFQATT, CDR2 SNEGSKA (reference sequence). This CDR3 is 16 amino acids long. CDR3 nucleotides: TGCAGTGCTAGAGATCCCCAGCGGGGGGGCCCAGATACGCAGTATTTT. This gives the protein CSARDPQRGGPDTQYF.

A few counts support this clonotype. The rearrangement joins TRBV20-1 to TRBJ2-1, with 9 bases that match TRBD2. This CDR3 is built from 14 residues. Germline CDR1 is DFQATT and CDR2 is SNEGSKA (reference sequence). Trimming took 7 bases from V and 7 from J; bases not matched to a gene: 11. CDR3 DNA sequence: TGCAGTGTATATGGCGGGCGGGGGGGTAATGAGCAGTTCTTC. It is translated as CSVYGGRGGNEQFF.

The chain joins TRBV7-2 to TRBJ2-2; D is possibly TRBD2 (6 bases). The V end was cut by 5 bases, the J end by 1 base, with 17 bases between. CDR1 SGHTA and CDR2 FQGNSA come from the germline V gene. CDR3 length: 17 amino acids. CDR3 nucleotide sequence: TGTGCCAGCAGCCGTTACGGGACTGCTATGAACACCGGGGAGCTGTTTTTT. This gives the protein CASSRYGTAMNTGELFF.

The chain is built from TRBV5-1 and TRBJ2-3; no clear D. The CDR3 extends over 13 amino acids. Trimming shortened V by 1 base and J by 5 bases, and 8 bases separated the two germline ends. Germline V CDR1 and CDR2: SGHRS, YFSETQ. CDR3 sequence: CASSLLLRDTQYF. CDR3 nucleotides: TGCGCCAGCAGCTTGCTGTTGCGAGATACGCAGTATTTT.

The rearrangement uses TRBV7-9 and TRBJ1-1, with D perhaps TRBD1 (5 bases). The CDR3 length is 15 residues. The V and J ends lost 5 bases and 1 base respectively, with 14 bases between them. Looked up from germline, CDR1 is SEHNR and CDR2 is FQNEAQ (reference sequence). The CDR3 sequence: CASSPRGTENTEAFF. In nucleotides, the CDR3 is TGTGCCAGCAGCCCCCGCGGGACGGAGAACACTGAAGCTTTCTTT.

V gene TRBV3-1 combines with J gene TRBJ2-7; a possible D gene is TRBD1 (5 bases). The DNA end is a closer match to TRBJ2-5, so the J assignment may be wrong. Germline CDR1 reads LGHDT; CDR2 reads YNNKEL (reference sequence). The CDR3 runs to 12 residues. As DNA, the CDR3 is TGTGCCAGCAAAGGGGATTCGGAGACCCAGTACTTC. Amino acids: CASKGDSETQYF.

The sample holds many counts of this clonotype. The DNA of the CDR3 is TGCAGCGTTCTAGCGGTCCAAGAGACCCAGTACTTC. This encodes CSVLAVQETQYF. The chain recombines TRBV29-1 with TRBJ2-5; 7 bases fit TRBD2. Germline CDR1 reads SQVTM; CDR2 reads ANQGSEA. There are 12 residues in the CDR3. The V and J ends lost 5 bases and 1 base, in that order; junction bases with no gene match: 1.

CDR3 in amino acids: CASSEWVISYNEQFF. The CDR3 DNA is TGTGCCAGCAGTGAATGGGTAATTTCCTACAATGAGCAGTTCTTC. The chain uses TRBV6-1 and TRBJ2-1; D not certain. V lost 2 bases and J lost 1, with 9 bases in between. From germline, CDR1 is MNHNS and CDR2 SASEGT. This CDR3 has 15 amino acids.

This clonotype was observed a few times. J is TRBJ2-1 and V is TRBV28; a weak D match, TRBD2 (5 bases). Trimming left V 5 bases short and J 6 bases short, with 8 bases between. The CDR3 runs 12 residues. CDR1 is MDHEN, CDR2 SYDVKM, per germline. This CDR3 is CASSQRFNEQFF. Written as DNA, the CDR3 is TGTGCCAGCAGTCAGCGGTTCAATGAGCAGTTCTTC.

This chain uses TRBV20-1 with TRBJ2-5, with 7 bases that match TRBD1. The V segment lost 6 bases and the J segment 5 bases; nucleotides outside the gene matches: 3. This CDR3 has 11 amino acids. Germline CDR1 is DFQATT and CDR2 is SNEGSKA (reference sequence). CDR3 coding DNA: TGCAGTGCACCGACAGGGGAGACCCAGTACTTC. Protein: CSAPTGETQYF.

A few counts support this clonotype. This rearrangement joins TRBV19 to TRBJ2-7; 11 bases match TRBD1. The CDR3 sequence is 14 residues long. Losses at the gene ends were 3 bases for V and 2 bases for J; bases not matched to a gene: 0. Per germline, CDR1 LNHDA and CDR2 SQIVND (reference sequence). This chain's CDR3 is CASSMGQGAYEQYF. The CDR3 DNA sequence: TGTGCCAGTAGTATGGGACAGGGGGCCTACGAGCAGTACTTC.

As to this clonotype: One junction end disagrees with the germline gene, perhaps due to a read error. This chain joins TRBV7-8 and TRBJ2-3; TRBD2 matches at 12 bases. The CDR3 has 20 amino acids. CDR1 and CDR2 (germline): SGHVS, FQNEAQ. The CDR3 region has the DNA TGTGCCGGCAGCTTAGAGGCTAGCGGGGGGGTAATTGATCCCACAGATACGCAGTATTTT. Its translation: CAGSLEASGGVIDPTDTQYF.

The V gene is TRBV20-1, the J gene TRBJ2-4; TRBD2 is a possible D gene (6 bases). The J call may be faulty, since TRBJ2-7 better matches the DNA end. The CDR3 has 14 residues. Germline CDR1 DFQATT, CDR2 SNEGSKA (reference sequence). DNA of the CDR3: TGCAGTGCTAGTCATGGGTTGGGGGGATACGAGCAGTACTTC. It specifies CSASHGLGGYEQYF.

The chain joins TRBV6-2 or TRBV6-3 to TRBJ2-6; D uncertain. The CDR3 loop spans 13 amino acids. Germline CDR1 is MNHEY and CDR2 is SVGEGT. Trimming removed 7 bases from V and 4 bases from J, with 8 bases in between. The CDR3 sequence: CASKLQGANVLTF. The CDR3 DNA reads TGTGCCAGCAAACTCCAGGGGGCCAACGTCCTGACTTTC.

This chain uses TRBV7-9 with TRBJ1-5; D is unresolved. The CDR3 extends over 12 amino acids. In germline, CDR1 is SEHNR, CDR2 FQNEAQ (reference sequence). V was shortened by 1 base and J by 7 bases, with 5 bases between the two germline ends. CDR3 sequence: CASSLDDQPQHF. Written as DNA, the CDR3 is TGTGCCAGCAGCTTAGATGACCAGCCCCAGCATTTT.

This chain links TRBV6-1 with TRBJ2-7; the match to TRBD2 covers 7 bases. Germline CDR1 reads MNHNS; CDR2 reads SASEGT. V shed 4 bases and J 2 bases; nucleotides not matched to a gene: 8. The CDR3 contains 15 residues. The CDR3 protein is CASSVGGGGTYEQYF. Here the CDR3 DNA reads TGTGCCAGCAGTGTGGGAGGCGGGGGTACCTACGAGCAGTACTTC.

This clonotype was seen only a few times. The V and J genes are TRBV7-9 and TRBJ2-5; 12 bases align to TRBD2. Trimming removed 5 bases from V and 1 base from J; junction bases left unmatched: 5. Per germline, CDR1 SEHNR and CDR2 FQNEAQ (reference sequence). The CDR3 totals 16 residues. The CDR3 spells CASSHRTSGVQETQYF. CDR3 in DNA: TGTGCCAGCAGCCACAGGACTAGCGGGGTCCAAGAGACCCAGTACTTC. The full variable domain, with the rest looked up from reference TRBV7-9 and TRBJ2-5, is DTGVSQNPRHKITKRGQNVTFRCDPISEHNRLYWYRQTLGQGPEFLTYFQNEAQLEKSRLLSDRFSAERPKGSFSTLEIQRTEQGDSAMYLCASSHRTSGVQETQYFGPGTRLLVL.

This clonotype was detected a few times. This sequence joins TRBV28 and TRBJ2-7; TRBD2 matches 9 bases. Per germline, CDR1 MDHEN and CDR2 SYDVKM. The CDR3 contains 16 residues. Losses at the gene ends were 5 bases for V and 7 bases for J; bases not matched to a gene: 15. The CDR3 DNA is TGTGCCAGCAGTCCCGCGGCGGGGGGGCTCTACAATGAGCAGTACTTC. As protein: CASSPAAGGLYNEQYF.

This clonotype was found many times. The rearrangement uses TRBV10-3 and TRBJ1-4; 7 nucleotides line up with TRBD1. V shed 0 bases and J 7 bases; nucleotides not matched to a gene: 5. Germline V lookup: CDR1 ENHRY, CDR2 SYGVKD. The CDR3 sequence is 15 residues long. This CDR3 reads CAISESGTATEKLFF. CDR3 bases: TGTGCCATCAGTGAGTCGGGGACAGCGACTGAAAAACTGTTTTTT.